The present entry profiles one T cell receptor (beta chain) with its context. Its antigen remains unknown. These data belong to a study of shared clonotypes between healthy human individuals. Libraries were prepared by immunoSEQ multiplex PCR; TCRdb keeps only in-frame clonotypes and omits some of them. The sample holds 2 million to 3 million clones, approximately 94% seen once. Memory CD4+ cells were the fraction left after CD45RA+ naive selection. Study conclusions and caveats: Specimens sampled were limited to blood, with tissue repertoires likely differing. Larger estimated richness was generally recorded for naive subsets relative to memory subsets.

The CDR3 has 14 residues. Between the trimmed V and J ends, which lost 5 bases and 6 bases, there was a span of 14 bases. Germline V gene lookup returns CDR1 MNHNS and CDR2 SASEGT. The sequencing sample was made of naive CD4+ T cells sorted from blood. Subset specified: CD45RA+ positively selected. The rearrangement uses TRBV6-1 and TRBJ1-5; D gene uncertain. The receptor comes from a man aged 18 to 29 in good health. The CDR3 is CASSLTTGGQPQHF. The CDR3 nucleotides read TGTGCCAGCAGTTTGACGACGGGCGGTCAGCCCCAGCATTTT.